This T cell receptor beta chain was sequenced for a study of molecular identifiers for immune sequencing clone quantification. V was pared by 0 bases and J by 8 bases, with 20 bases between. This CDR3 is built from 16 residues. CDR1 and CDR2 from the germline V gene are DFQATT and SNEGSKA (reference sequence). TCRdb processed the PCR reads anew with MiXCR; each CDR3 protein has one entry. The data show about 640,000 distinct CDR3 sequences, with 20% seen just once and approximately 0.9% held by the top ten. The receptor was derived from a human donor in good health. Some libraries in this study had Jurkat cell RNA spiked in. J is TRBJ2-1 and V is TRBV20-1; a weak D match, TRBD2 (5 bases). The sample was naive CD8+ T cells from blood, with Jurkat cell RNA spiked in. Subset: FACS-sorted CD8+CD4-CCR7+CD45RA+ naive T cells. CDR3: CSARDFRRDSLHEQFF. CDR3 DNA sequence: TGCAGTGCTAGAGATTTTCGTCGGGATAGTCTCCATGAGCAGTTCTTC.